This T cell receptor beta chain was documented in a study of spatial heterogeneity in lung cancer. Study information: Donors were roughly 70 untreated early-stage non-small cell lung cancer patients. Raw reads showed each unique TCR and UMI combination turning up more than ten times on average. Points from the study as a whole: Blood showed ubiquitous tumor TCRs more often at resection than at routine follow-up.

The CDR3 covers 13 residues. The germline V gene encodes CDR1 LNHNV and CDR2 YYDKDF (reference sequence). V lost 7 bases and J 2 bases, leaving 9 bases between the germline ends. Time point indicated: blood at routine non-recurrence follow-up after resection. Whole RNA was taken from tumor, nontumor lung or frozen PBMC; it was then sequenced unsorted. TCRdb re-analysed the 5' RACE reads in MiXCR, keeping a single row per CDR3 protein. The sample yields around 110,000 distinct CDR3 sequences, over 9% seen once. This clonotype has only a few counts. Its matching antigen is unknown. The material was PBMCs, obtained at follow-up. The chain has TRBV15 and TRBJ1-5, with D uncertain. This receptor was identified in a male donor with early-stage non-small cell lung cancer. CDR3 bases: TGTGCCACCAAAGCCGCGGGCAATCAGCCCCAGCATTTT. This translates into CATKAAGNQPQHF.